Below are 18 T cell receptor beta chains sequenced from a single sample in a study of T-cell reconstitution after alpha-beta-depleted transplantation in children. Unique molecular identifiers were incorporated when the TCRbeta library was constructed. One entry per CDR3 protein results from TCRdb running MiXCR on the PCR reads. Among 240,000 or so distinct CDR3 sequences listed, around 7.5% were seen once. The sequences come from PBMCs, mostly from graft donor cells, collected 180 days after TCRalphabeta/CD19-depleted stem cell transplant. These receptors all stem from a male patient aged 10 to 17 who had a stem cell transplant for acute lymphoblastic leukemia, so the T cells may come from the graft donor.

This clonotype came up many times. This sequence joins TRBV10-2 and TRBJ2-6, with 9 bases that match TRBD1. V lost 6 bases and J lost 0; bases outside the gene matches: 12. The CDR3 totals 19 residues. The germline gives CDR1 WSHSY, CDR2 SAAADI. The CDR3 is CASSLSRDRVLSGANVLTF. The DNA for the CDR3 is TGCGCCAGCAGCCTCTCCCGGGACAGGGTACTCTCTGGGGCCAACGTCCTGACTTTC.

In this sample, this clonotype turned up many times. The chain couples TRBV6-5 to TRBJ2-3; D ambiguous. The germline V gene has CDR1 MNHEY and CDR2 SVGAGI. CDR3 length: 12 residues. The germline V and J ends were trimmed by 8 bases and 2 bases, with 8 bases remaining between them. CDR3 coding DNA: TGTGCCAGCGGGCCCATCACAGATACGCAGTATTTT. Translation gives CASGPITDTQYF.

This clonotype showed up many times. The CDR3 loop reads CASSLRGEYEQYF. CDR3 bases: TGTGCCAGCAGCTTAAGGGGAGAATACGAGCAGTACTTC. The chain links TRBV7-9 to TRBJ2-7; D is possibly TRBD1 or TRBD2 (5 bases each). V was pared by 2 bases and J by 4 bases, with 9 bases between. The V gene's germline CDR1 is SEHNR and CDR2 FQNEAQ (reference sequence). The CDR3 sequence is 13 residues long.

The chain has TRBV19 and TRBJ2-4; perhaps TRBD2 as D (5 bases). This CDR3 region has 15 residues. Trimming pared 3 bases from V and 5 bases from J, leaving 14 bases between. Looked up from germline, CDR1 is LNHDA and CDR2 is SQIVND (reference sequence). CDR3: CASSILPAAENIQYF. CDR3 nucleotides: TGTGCCAGTAGTATCCTCCCAGCGGCAGAAAACATTCAGTACTTC.

Many counts were recorded for this clonotype. The rearrangement links TRBV2 to TRBJ1-1, with a tentative D call TRBD1 (5 bases). The CDR3 loop spans 12 amino acids. V was cut by 7 bases and J by 6 bases, with 12 bases left in between. Germline loops: CDR1 SNHLY, CDR2 FYNNEI. This CDR3 is CASKRDWAEAFF. CDR3 bases: TGTGCCAGCAAAAGGGACTGGGCTGAAGCTTTCTTT.

V and J are TRBV20-1 and TRBJ2-5; perhaps TRBD1 as D (6 bases). Deletions cut 3 bases from V and 2 bases from J, with 16 bases between. The CDR3 runs to 15 residues. Germline assignment: CDR1 DFQATT and CDR2 SNEGSKA (reference sequence). The CDR3 coding sequence is TGCAGTGCTAGTTCGCCCAGGGGCCCTCAAGAGACCCAGTACTTC. It encodes CSASSPRGPQETQYF.

This clonotype showed up many times. The chain is built from TRBV27 and TRBJ2-1; 12 bases are a match to TRBD2. The CDR3 consists of 15 residues. Per germline, CDR1 MNHEY and CDR2 SMNVEV (reference sequence). V lost 2 bases, J lost 7 bases, and 3 bases stayed unmatched. The CDR3 bases are TGTGCCAGCAGTTTAGGACTAGCGGGAAATAATGAGCAGTTCTTC. Amino acid sequence: CASSLGLAGNNEQFF.

This clonotype was seen at least ten times. V and J are TRBV27 and TRBJ1-1; tentative D call: TRBD1 (5 bases). CDR3 length: 14 residues. From germline, CDR1 is MNHEY and CDR2 SMNVEV (reference sequence). The ends were cut back, 3 bases at V and 4 bases at J, with 12 bases in the middle. CDR3 sequence: CASSFRGGVTEAFF. The DNA of the CDR3 is TGTGCCAGCAGTTTTCGGGGGGGGGTCACTGAAGCTTTCTTT.

In its sample, this clonotype was seen many times. This chain connects TRBV20-1 to TRBJ1-3; a possible D gene is TRBD1 (5 bases). In germline, CDR1 is DFQATT, CDR2 SNEGSKA (reference sequence). The CDR3 runs 13 residues. V was clipped by 6 bases and J by 0 bases, with 9 bases between them. The DNA for the CDR3 is TGCAGTGCCCCGGGGCGCTCTGGAAACACCATATATTTT. Translated: CSAPGRSGNTIYF.

This clonotype was counted at least ten times. V gene TRBV20-1 combines with J gene TRBJ2-7, with 13 bases that match TRBD2. The trim removed 5 bases at V and 3 bases at J, leaving 7 bases unmatched. CDR3 length: 15 residues. Germline V gene sequence: CDR1 DFQATT, CDR2 SNEGSKA (reference sequence). In DNA, the CDR3 is TGCAGTGCTTCACTAGCGGGAGGGCTCCTCTACGAGCAGTACTTC. This sequence encodes CSASLAGGLLYEQYF.

This clonotype was observed at least ten times. Germline is not matched at one junction end, which may reflect a read error. This chain connects TRBV7-8 to TRBJ2-1; 8 bases match TRBD2. Germline-derived CDR1 and CDR2 are SGHVS and FQNEAQ. The CDR3 is made up of 16 amino acids. The CDR3 sequence is CASTLFTSGSYNEQFF. The CDR3 coding sequence is TGTGCCAGCACCTTATTTACTAGCGGCTCCTACAATGAGCAGTTCTTC.

Many counts were recorded for this clonotype. The chain carries TRBV12-3 or TRBV12-4 and TRBJ2-3; TRBD2 matches at 11 bases. V shed 5 bases and J 3 bases; nucleotides not matched to a gene: 10. The CDR3 is made up of 17 amino acids. This CDR3 is CASSPVGRTSGTDTQYF. The CDR3 coding sequence is TGTGCCAGCAGTCCGGTGGGGCGGACTAGCGGGACAGATACGCAGTATTTT.

This clonotype has at least ten counts. The chain combines TRBV29-1 with TRBJ1-2; D possibly corresponds to TRBD1 (6 bases). The V end lost 4 bases, the J end lost 2 bases, and 11 bases lay between the germline ends. Germline V lookup: CDR1 SQVTM, CDR2 ANQGSEA. CDR3 length: 13 amino acids. CDR3 loop: CSVVQGSNYGYTF. For the CDR3, the DNA is TGCAGCGTTGTGCAGGGGTCGAACTATGGCTACACCTTC.

In its sample, this clonotype was seen many times. The V call is TRBV4-1, the J call TRBJ1-6, with 7 bases that match TRBD1. V trimming: 0 bases; J trimming: 9 bases; junction bases outside the gene matches: 14. This CDR3 has 18 amino acids. The germline CDR1 and CDR2 sequences are MGHRA and YSYEKL. CDR3 DNA sequence: TGCGCCAGCAGCCAAGAAAGACAGGGAGGCACTTTCAGTTCACCCCTCCACTTT. This gives the protein CASSQERQGGTFSSPLHF.

The table lists this clonotype with many counts. This chain joins TRBV4-2 and TRBJ2-3, with 8 nucleotides matching TRBD2. The CDR3 contains 13 residues. CDR1 LGHNA and CDR2 YNFKEQ come from the germline V gene. Trimming removed 4 bases from V and 8 bases from J; junction bases left unmatched: 5. The CDR3 nucleotides read TGTGCCAGCAGCCCCAGACGGGGGGGTACGCAGTATTTT. It encodes CASSPRRGGTQYF.

This clonotype appeared many times. The chain employs TRBV5-1 and TRBJ2-7, with TRBD1 matching 11 bases. Germline assignment: CDR1 SGHRS and CDR2 YFSETQ. The CDR3 contains 16 residues. The V segment lost 0 bases and the J segment 2 bases; nucleotides outside the gene matches: 4. The CDR3 DNA reads as TGCGCCAGCAGCTTGGACGGGACAGGGGGGCCCTACGAGCAGTACTTC. Translated, it gives CASSLDGTGGPYEQYF.

This clonotype was recorded many times. V gene TRBV29-1 combines with J gene TRBJ1-1; 8 positions match TRBD1. The germline V gene encodes CDR1 SQVTM and CDR2 ANQGSEA. The V and J ends lost 7 bases and 10 bases, in that order; junction bases with no gene match: 8. CDR3 size: 11 residues. The CDR3 loop is CSASRQGPAFF. The CDR3 DNA is TGCAGCGCTTCGAGACAGGGGCCAGCTTTCTTT.

This clonotype was observed a handful of times. J is TRBJ2-7 and V is TRBV18; 8 bases line up with TRBD1. The CDR3 has 13 amino acids. Per germline, CDR1 KGHSH and CDR2 LQKENI. V was pared by 5 bases and J by 6 bases, with 6 bases of the junction left unmatched. This chain's CDR3 is CASSADRGGEQYF. In DNA, the CDR3 is TGTGCCAGCTCAGCAGACAGGGGAGGCGAGCAGTACTTC.